The 5 T cell receptor beta chains below were found in one sample sequenced in a study of T cell responses to AZD1222 COVID-19 vaccine. Profiled with immunoSEQ multiplex PCR; TCRdb holds only in-frame clones, not every one. The table has about 120,000 clones, 70% to 90% seen once; the top ten hold over 8.5%. The material was peripheral blood, obtained on day 0 of AZD1222 vaccination. The source is an adult in good health.

The rearrangement joins TRBV7-9 to TRBJ1-1; no definite D call. The CDR3 totals 15 residues. The V gene's germline CDR1 is SEHNR and CDR2 FQNEAQ (reference sequence). V gave up 4 bases and J gave up 6 bases, with 18 bases separating them. The CDR3 reads CASSSRNFGVAEAFF. CDR3 nucleotide sequence: TGTGCCAGCAGCTCCAGGAATTTCGGTGTGGCTGAAGCTTTCTTT.

This clone was observed a handful of times. The rearrangement joins TRBV4-3 to TRBJ1-6; 7 nucleotides align to TRBD1. Looked up from germline, CDR1 is LGHNA and CDR2 is YSLEER. The CDR3 loop spans 15 amino acids. V gave up 5 bases and J gave up 9 bases; unmatched junction bases: 10. CDR3 sequence reads: CASSVQTGSGSPLHF. The CDR3 DNA reads TGCGCCAGCAGCGTTCAGACAGGGTCCGGTTCACCCCTCCACTTT.

This chain uses TRBV15 with TRBJ1-2, with 7 bases aligning to TRBD1. Per the germline V gene, CDR1 is LNHNV and CDR2 is YYDKDF (reference sequence). J lost 5 bases, V lost 8 bases, and 8 bases had no gene match. This CDR3 comprises 13 residues. The CDR3 region is CATQPGGGYGYTF. CDR3 bases: TGTGCCACCCAGCCAGGGGGTGGGTATGGCTACACCTTC.

This chain links TRBV6-5 with TRBJ1-4; D uncertain. The CDR3 contains 16 residues. V dropped 0 bases and J dropped 6 bases, with 14 bases sitting between them. Germline CDR1 MNHEY, CDR2 SVGAGI. The DNA for the CDR3 is TGTGCCAGCAGTTACTCCCGGGCAGCCGGGGATGAAAAACTGTTTTTT. This codes for CASSYSRAAGDEKLFF.

The chain employs TRBV12-3 or TRBV12-4 and TRBJ1-2; D not certain. V lost 2 bases to trimming and J lost 10 bases, with 11 bases between them. CDR3 size: 12 residues. The CDR3 reads CASSLYGSLYTF. CDR3 sequence (DNA): TGTGCCAGCAGTTTATACGGGAGTCTCTACACCTTC.